This TCR beta chain was documented in a study of blood T cell repertoires in COVID-19. Study in general: The United States, Italy and Spain supplied acute and convalescent COVID-19 samples. Nucleic acid was either cDNA or gDNA, and it came from T cells, B-cell-depleted T cells, or PBMCs.

In the source study's methods: Scientists estimated how many nucleated cells there were by amplifying reference gene primers. Produced via immunoSEQ multiplex PCR; TCRdb's table is partial and in-frame only. V, J and clone size were drawn from that table, and D and trimming were deduced from the DNA. The sample has about 170,000 clones, 80% to 90% seen once. Losses at the gene ends were 5 bases for V and 4 bases for J; bases not matched to a gene: 7. The CDR3 runs to 15 residues. Germline CDR1 is LGHDT and CDR2 is YNNKEL (reference sequence). The specimen was peripheral blood. V and J are TRBV3-1 (or the pseudogene TRBV3-2) and TRBJ2-7; 11 nucleotides agree with TRBD2. The receptor was derived from a man aged 40-49 years who had recovered from COVID-19. CDR3 in amino acids: CASSYWTSGRYEQYF. The CDR3 DNA sequence: TGTGCCAGCAGCTACTGGACTAGCGGGCGATACGAGCAGTACTTC.